This TCR beta chain emerged from a study of T-cell reconstitution after alpha-beta-depleted transplantation in children. This clonotype was counted many times. CDR3 size: 16 residues. The V and J ends lost 6 bases and 5 bases respectively, with 21 bases between them. Germline V gives CDR1 SNHLY, CDR2 FYNNEI. Molecular barcoding with unique molecular identifiers was used for the TCRbeta library. TCRdb re-called the PCR reads through MiXCR, storing one row per CDR3 protein. The table has roughly 220,000 distinct CDR3 sequences, 9.5% to 15% seen once. This receptor was identified in a human donor who donated a stem cell graft to a child with acute lymphoblastic leukemia. This chain uses TRBV2 with TRBJ2-3, with TRBD2 as a possible D gene (6 bases). The sequenced sample was PBMCs from the stem cell graft donor, obtained from the stem cell graft. CDR3 nucleotide sequence: TGTGCCAGCAGGGTAGGAGGGGCCGTCCGTGTAGATACGCAGTATTTT. Translating it yields CASRVGGAVRVDTQYF. The full variable domain, rest sourced from reference TRBV2 and TRBJ2-3, is EPEVTQTPSHQVTQMGQEVILRCVPISNHLYFYWYRQILGQKVEFLVSFYNNEISEKSEIFDDQFSVERPDGSNFTLKIRSTKLEDSAMYFCASRVGGAVRVDTQYFGPGTRLTVL.